These T cell receptor beta chains were read from a single sample in a study of blood T cell repertoires in COVID-19. Clones were sequenced by immunoSEQ multiplex PCR, and TCRdb holds only the in-frame ones, with some missing. The table records about 91,000 clones, 76% of them present only once. Sequenced: peripheral blood. The receptors were sampled from a man aged 65 to 79 with acute or convalescent COVID-19. The CDR3 runs from the conserved cysteine through the conserved F or W. D genes are given only for firm matches.

J gene | D gene | V gene | CDR3 protein
TRBJ1-1 | - | TRBV28 | CASSFGGGSGTEAFF
TRBJ2-7 | - | TRBV4-2 | CASSQGTGKYEQYF
TRBJ1-1 | TRBD1 | TRBV5-1 | CASSTEPGQAFGAFF
TRBJ2-7 | - | TRBV28 | CASSFYSRHGYEQYF
TRBJ1-1 | TRBD1 | TRBV19 | CATRAFDRGPTEAFF
TRBJ2-2 | - | TRBV24-1 | CATRPRTPNTGELFF
TRBJ1-4 | - | TRBV27 | CASSRSKGEATNEKLFF
TRBJ2-2 | TRBD2 | TRBV12-5 | CASGPGGLATGELFF
TRBJ1-1 | - | TRBV3-1/TRBV3-2 | CASSQDMGGGTEAFF
TRBJ2-2 | TRBD1 | TRBV9 | CASSPRDRTNTGELFF
TRBJ1-6 | - | TRBV28 | CASSLQNSPLHF
TRBJ1-3 | TRBD1 | TRBV19 | CASGKTGAGNTIYF
TRBJ2-3 | - | TRBV5-1 | CASRLGKTDTQYF
TRBJ2-3 | - | TRBV5-6 | CASSLAGAQDTQYF
TRBJ1-1 | - | TRBV19 | CAPPRGVAFF
TRBJ2-3 | TRBD2 | TRBV27 | CASSLGLAGGVTDTQYF
TRBJ1-6 | TRBD1 | TRBV27 | CASSYQTGTANSPLHF
TRBJ1-4 | - | TRBV5-1 | CASSLVFGNEKLFF
TRBJ2-7 | - | TRBV11-3 | CASSSGLADEQYF
TRBJ1-4 | - | TRBV5-1 | CASSLMAGDEKLFF
TRBJ2-2 | TRBD1 | TRBV5-5 | CASSPLPGTGNTGELFF
TRBJ1-6 | - | TRBV4-1 | CASSQVGQGINSPLHF
TRBJ2-2 | - | TRBV27 | CASRRTPGSCFFSRAGELFF
TRBJ1-1 | TRBD1 | TRBV6-5 | CASRRGQGEAFF
TRBJ1-6 | - | TRBV28 | CASSQLTERGSPLHF
TRBJ2-7 | TRBD2 | TRBV28 | CASTQSGLAGGEQYF
TRBJ2-1 | TRBD1 | TRBV6-5 | CASFRGGQGDNEQFF
TRBJ1-1 | - | TRBV18 | CASSPHQQGTEAFF
TRBJ1-2 | - | TRBV12-3/TRBV12-4 | CASSPTANYGYTF
TRBJ2-5 | - | TRBV18 | CASSPQARGTQYF
TRBJ1-1 | TRBD1 | TRBV9 | CASSVEGQGDYTEAFF
TRBJ2-1 | TRBD2 | TRBV5-5 | CASSLGAGVNEQFF
TRBJ1-1 | - | TRBV11-2 | CASSLRGTWHTEAFF
TRBJ1-1 | - | TRBV14 | CASSQGAFTEAFF
TRBJ2-7 | - | TRBV5-1 | CASSLDRAEQYF
TRBJ1-3 | - | TRBV14 | CASSQVGGTLDGNTIYF
TRBJ2-3 | TRBD2 | TRBV9 | CASSVGGLAGPPGDTQYF
TRBJ1-2 | - | TRBV27 | CASSFSRGDGYTF
TRBJ2-7 | TRBD1 | TRBV19 | CASSDRVASYEQYF
TRBJ2-3 | TRBD2 | TRBV7-3 | CASSPGLAGGPFSSTDTQYF
TRBJ1-4 | TRBD1 | TRBV6-1 | CASSETGGSNEKLFF
TRBJ1-5 | TRBD1 | TRBV9 | CASSPDRGGNQPQHF
TRBJ1-5 | TRBD1 | TRBV12-5 | CASGTRQGGQPQHF
TRBJ1-1 | - | TRBV30 | CAWNLAGVNTEAFF
TRBJ2-7 | TRBD1 | TRBV25-1 | CASSASWGTGASYEQYF
TRBJ1-1 | TRBD1 | TRBV15 | CATRKGQGNTEAFF
TRBJ2-1 | TRBD1 | TRBV11-3 | CASSSGQSSYNEQFF
TRBJ1-2 | TRBD1 | TRBV20-1 | CSASPGGEGYTF
TRBJ2-1 | TRBD1 | TRBV7-3 | CASSLIESGTGDYNEQFF
TRBJ2-5 | TRBD2 | TRBV9 | CASSVGVSGGFSQETQYF
TRBJ1-2 | - | TRBV14 | CASSQGANYGYTF
TRBJ1-4 | - | TRBV28 | CASGQGTNEKLFF